One T cell receptor beta chain is described in this entry. The antigen is unknown. The data were obtained in a study of CD8 T cell repertoires and HIV-1 epitope variants. Study overall: Separate wells received one of Twenty-five Gag or Nef variant peptides. Epitopes were three Gag families plus Nef HW9 and YT9. Overall study results and limits: Four to six clonotypes recognized Nef KF9, one HW9, none TAALDMSHF.

Some clones are missing from TCRdb's copy, which holds only in-frame ones; the method was immunoSEQ multiplex PCR. The data show several thousand clones, with more than 60% seen just once and approximately 44% held by the top ten. Sequenced input: cultured CD8+ T cells derived from PBMCs. The TCR sequence derives from a male donor with HIV.

CDR3 in amino acids: CASSLTSTSGGPSGEQYF. CDR3 coding DNA: TGTGCCAGCAGTCTCACATCGACTAGCGGGGGGCCTTCTGGCGAGCAGTACTTC. The V gene is TRBV11-1, the J gene TRBJ2-7, with 13 bases identical to TRBD2. CDR1 is SGHAT, CDR2 FQDESV, per germline (reference sequence). V lost 6 bases and J lost 6; bases outside the gene matches: 17. The CDR3 contains 18 residues.